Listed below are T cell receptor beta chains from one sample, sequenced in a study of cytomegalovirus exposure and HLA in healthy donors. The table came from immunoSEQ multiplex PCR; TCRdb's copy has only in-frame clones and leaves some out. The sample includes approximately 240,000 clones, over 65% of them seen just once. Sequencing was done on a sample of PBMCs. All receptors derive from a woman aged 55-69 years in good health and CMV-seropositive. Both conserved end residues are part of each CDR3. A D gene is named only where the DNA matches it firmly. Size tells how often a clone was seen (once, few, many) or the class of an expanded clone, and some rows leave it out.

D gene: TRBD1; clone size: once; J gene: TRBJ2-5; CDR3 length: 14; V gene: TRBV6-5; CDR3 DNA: TGTGCCAGCAGTTACAGGACAGGGCGACAGACCCAGTACTTC; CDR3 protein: CASSYRTGRQTQYF
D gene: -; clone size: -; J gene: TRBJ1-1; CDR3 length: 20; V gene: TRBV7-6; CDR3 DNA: TGTGCCAGCAGCTTAGCGGCCGGTTATAGTCGCGCGGGGGAGAACACTGAAGCTTTCTTT; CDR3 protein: CASSLAAGYSRAGENTEAFF
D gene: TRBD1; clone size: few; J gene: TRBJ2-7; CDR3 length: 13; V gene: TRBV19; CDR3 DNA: TGTGCCTCCTCTGACAGGGGGGACGGCGAGCAGTACTTC; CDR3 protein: CASSDRGDGEQYF
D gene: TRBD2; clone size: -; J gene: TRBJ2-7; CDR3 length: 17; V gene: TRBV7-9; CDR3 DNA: TGTTCCAGCAGCTTAAGGGTCGGCGGGGGGGAATCCTACGAGCAGTACTTC; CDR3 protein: CSSSLRVGGGESYEQYF
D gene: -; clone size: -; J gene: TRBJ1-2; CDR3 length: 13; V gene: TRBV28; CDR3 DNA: TGTGCCAGCAGTTCCACGGACAGAAAGGGCTACACCTTC; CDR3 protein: CASSSTDRKGYTF
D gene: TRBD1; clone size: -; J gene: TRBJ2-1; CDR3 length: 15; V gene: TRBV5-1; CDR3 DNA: TGCGCCAGCAGTACCGGGACAGGGGCTTTCGATGAGCAGTTCTTC; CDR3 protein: CASSTGTGAFDEQFF
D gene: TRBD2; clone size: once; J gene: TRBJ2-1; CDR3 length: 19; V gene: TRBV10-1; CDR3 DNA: TGCGCCAGCAGTGAAGAACGAGGGACTAGCGGGAGTCTTCACAATGAGCAGTTCTTC; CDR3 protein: CASSEERGTSGSLHNEQFF
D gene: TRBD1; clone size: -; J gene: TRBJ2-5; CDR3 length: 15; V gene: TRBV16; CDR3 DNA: TGTGCCAGCAGCCAACCGGACAGGGGGCAAGAGACCCAGTACTTC; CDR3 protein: CASSQPDRGQETQYF
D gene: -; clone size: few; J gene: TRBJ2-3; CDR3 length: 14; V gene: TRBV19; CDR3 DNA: TGTGCCAGTAGTACCCTCTCCCCGGAGGATACGCAGTATTTT; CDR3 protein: CASSTLSPEDTQYF
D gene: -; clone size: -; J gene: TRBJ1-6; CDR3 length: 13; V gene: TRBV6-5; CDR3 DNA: TGTGCCAGCAGTCGCCTACAGGGAACCCCCCTCCACTTT; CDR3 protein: CASSRLQGTPLHF
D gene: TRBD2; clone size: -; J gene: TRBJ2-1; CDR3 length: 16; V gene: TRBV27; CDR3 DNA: TGTGCCAGCAGTCCCACTAGCGTTCACTCCTACAATGAGCAGTTCTTC; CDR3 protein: CASSPTSVHSYNEQFF
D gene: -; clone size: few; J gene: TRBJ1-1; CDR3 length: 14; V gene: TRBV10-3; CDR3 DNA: TGTGCCATCAGTGAGTCGCTCGCAGGTGGTGAAGCTTTCTTT; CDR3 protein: CAISESLAGGEAFF
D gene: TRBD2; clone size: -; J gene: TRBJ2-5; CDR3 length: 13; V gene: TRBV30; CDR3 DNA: TGTGCCTGGAGTGTTGCGGGGGAAGAGACCCAGTACTTC; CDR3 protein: CAWSVAGEETQYF
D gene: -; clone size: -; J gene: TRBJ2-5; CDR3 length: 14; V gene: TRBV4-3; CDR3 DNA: TGCGCCAGCAGCCAGGGGTGGGCAGGGGAGACCCAGTACTTC; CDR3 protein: CASSQGWAGETQYF
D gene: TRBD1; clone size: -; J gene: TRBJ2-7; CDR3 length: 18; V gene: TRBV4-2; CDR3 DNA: TGTACCAGCAGCCAAGATAGAGGGACCGGGACAGGGTCCTACGAGCAGTACTTC; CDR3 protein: CTSSQDRGTGTGSYEQYF
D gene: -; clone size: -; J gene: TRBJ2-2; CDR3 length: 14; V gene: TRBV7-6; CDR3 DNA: TGTGCCAGCAGCGGCAGCTGGCAGGACGGGGAGCTGTTTTTT; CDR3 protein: CASSGSWQDGELFF
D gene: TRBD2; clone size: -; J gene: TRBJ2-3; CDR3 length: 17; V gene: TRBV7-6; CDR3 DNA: TGTGCCAGCAGCACAGTCGTAGGGAGGGAGGTTAGTTTGACGCAGTATTTT; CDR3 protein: CASSTVVGREVSLTQYF
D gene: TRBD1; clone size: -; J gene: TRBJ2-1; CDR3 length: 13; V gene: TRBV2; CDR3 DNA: TGTGCCAGCAGCGGGACAGGGGGCAATGAGCAGTTCTTC; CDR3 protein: CASSGTGGNEQFF
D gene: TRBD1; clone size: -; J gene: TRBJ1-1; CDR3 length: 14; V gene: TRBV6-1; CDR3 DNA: TGTGCCAGCGTTTCCAGGGGGCAGGGGACTGAAGCTTTCTTT; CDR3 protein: CASVSRGQGTEAFF
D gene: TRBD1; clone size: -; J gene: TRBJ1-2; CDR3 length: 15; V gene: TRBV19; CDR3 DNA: TGTGCCAGTAGTATAGTGGGCAGGGGGCAGCGTGGCTACACCTTC; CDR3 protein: CASSIVGRGQRGYTF
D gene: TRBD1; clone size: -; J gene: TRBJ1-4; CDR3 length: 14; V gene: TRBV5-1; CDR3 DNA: TGCGCCAGCAGCTACAGGGGCGCTAATGAAAAACTGTTTTTT; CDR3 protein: CASSYRGANEKLFF
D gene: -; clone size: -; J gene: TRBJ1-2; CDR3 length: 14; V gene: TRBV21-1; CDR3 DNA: TGTGCCAGCAGCAACGGGATGACAGGCTATGGCTACACCTTC; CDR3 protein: CASSNGMTGYGYTF
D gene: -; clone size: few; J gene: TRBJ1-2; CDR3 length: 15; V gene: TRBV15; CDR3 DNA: TGTGCCACCAGCAGAGGCCCTCTAGCTAACTATGGCTACACCTTC; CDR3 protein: CATSRGPLANYGYTF